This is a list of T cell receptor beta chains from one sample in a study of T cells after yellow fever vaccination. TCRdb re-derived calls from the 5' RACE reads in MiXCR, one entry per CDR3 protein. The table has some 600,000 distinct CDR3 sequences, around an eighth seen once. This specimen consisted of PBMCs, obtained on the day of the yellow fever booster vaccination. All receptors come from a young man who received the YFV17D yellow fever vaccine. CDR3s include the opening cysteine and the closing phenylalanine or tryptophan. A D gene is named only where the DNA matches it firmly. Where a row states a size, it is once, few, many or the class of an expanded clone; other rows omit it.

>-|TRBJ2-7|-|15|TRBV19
TGTGCCAGTAGTCTCAGGGGCGGCGGTTCCTACGAGCAGTACTTC
CASSLRGGGSYEQYF
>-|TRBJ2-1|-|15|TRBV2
TGTGCCAGCAGTAGTGAAGACTCGGGGTTGCGTGAGCAGTTCTTC
CASSSEDSGLREQFF
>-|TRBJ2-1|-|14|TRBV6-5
TGTGCCAGCAGTTACTCAGAGCGGAGTCGCGGACAGTTCTTC
CASSYSERSRGQFF
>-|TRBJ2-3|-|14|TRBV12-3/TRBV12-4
TGTGCCAGCACCCTAGGGTCTAGCACAGATACGCAGTATTTT
CASTLGSSTDTQYF
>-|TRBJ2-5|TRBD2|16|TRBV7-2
TGTGCCAGCAGCAGATCTAGCGGGAAAGGGGAAGAGACCCAGTACTTC
CASSRSSGKGEETQYF
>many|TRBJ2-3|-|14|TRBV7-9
TGTGCCAGCAGCTTAGGAGTTTCCACAGATACGCAGTATTTT
CASSLGVSTDTQYF
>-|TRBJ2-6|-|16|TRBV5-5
TGTGCCAGCAGCTACTTGGGAGACTCTGGGGCCAACGTCCTGACTTTC
CASSYLGDSGANVLTF
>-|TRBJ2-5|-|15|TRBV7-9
TGTGCCAGCAGCTTACCGCGGGGTAGGCAAGAGACCCAGTACTTC
CASSLPRGRQETQYF
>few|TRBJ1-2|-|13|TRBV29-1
TGCAGCGTGCTCTCTGGCTGGGTAGGTGGCTACACCTTC
CSVLSGWVGGYTF
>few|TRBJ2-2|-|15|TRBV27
TGTGCCAGCAGTTTCCTTGGGGGTGAGGCCGGGGAGCTGTTTTTT
CASSFLGGEAGELFF
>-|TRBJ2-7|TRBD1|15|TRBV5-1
TGCGCCAGCAGCGTTCGGACAGGAAACCCCTACGAGCAGTACTTC
CASSVRTGNPYEQYF
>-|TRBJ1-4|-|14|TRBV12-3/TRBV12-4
TGTGCCAGTGTGCTGGGGGGCTCCCCTGGAAAACTGTTTTTT
CASVLGGSPGKLFF
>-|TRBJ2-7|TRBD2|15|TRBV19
TGTGCCAGTAGACACGGGACTAGCGGGAGCTACGAGCAGTACTTC
CASRHGTSGSYEQYF
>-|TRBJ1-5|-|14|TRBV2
TGTGCCAGCAGTGAATTCAGGGGCCGCCAGCCCCAGCATTTT
CASSEFRGRQPQHF
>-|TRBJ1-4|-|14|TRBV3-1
TGTGCCAGCAGCCATTTCGCCAAAGGTGAAAAACTGTTTTTT
CASSHFAKGEKLFF
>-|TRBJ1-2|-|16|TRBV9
TGTGCCAGCAGCGTCCTGGCGACAGTCCAAAACTATGGCTACACCTTC
CASSVLATVQNYGYTF
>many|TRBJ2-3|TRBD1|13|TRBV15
TGTGCCACCAGCGTGAGGACAGGAGATACGCAGTATTTT
CATSVRTGDTQYF
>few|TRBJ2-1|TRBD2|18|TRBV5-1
TGCGCCAGAAGCTTACTAGCGGGGGAAAGAAGCTCCTACAATGAGCAGTTCTTC
CARSLLAGERSSYNEQFF
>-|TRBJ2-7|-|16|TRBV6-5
TGTGCCAGCAGTTACACGGACGCGGCTAACTCCTACGAGCAGTACTTC
CASSYTDAANSYEQYF
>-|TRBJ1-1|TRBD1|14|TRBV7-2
TGTGCCAGCAGCCCCTGGGGGGGTCAGGGGGGGGCTTTCTTT
CASSPWGGQGGAFF
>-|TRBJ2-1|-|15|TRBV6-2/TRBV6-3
TGTGCCAGCAGTTACACGGGAGCCCCCTACAATGAGCAGTTCTTC
CASSYTGAPYNEQFF
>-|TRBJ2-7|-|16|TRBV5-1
TGCGCCAGCAGCCTACCAGACAGCGGAGGGTCCTACGAGCAGTACTTC
CASSLPDSGGSYEQYF
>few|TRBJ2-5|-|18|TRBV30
TGTGCCTGGAGTACGGGGTCCACCCCTAACCGACGACAAGAGACCCAGTACTTC
CAWSTGSTPNRRQETQYF
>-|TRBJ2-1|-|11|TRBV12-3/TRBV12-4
TGTGCCAGCAGTTCCACTCATGAGCAGTTCTTC
CASSSTHEQFF
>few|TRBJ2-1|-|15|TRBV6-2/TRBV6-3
TGTGCCAGCAGTTTTACATTAGGCCGATCCAATGAGCAGTTCTTC
CASSFTLGRSNEQFF
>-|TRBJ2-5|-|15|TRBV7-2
TGTGCCAGCAGCCATGGACTCGGCGGAAGGAGGACCCAGTACTTC
CASSHGLGGRRTQYF
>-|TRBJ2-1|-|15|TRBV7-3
TGTGCCAGCAGCATAAATCCGGGGGTCTACAATGAGCAGTTCTTC
CASSINPGVYNEQFF
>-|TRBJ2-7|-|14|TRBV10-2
TGCGCCAGCGGAGGGGGCCCAAGCTCCTACGAGCAGTACTTC
CASGGGPSSYEQYF
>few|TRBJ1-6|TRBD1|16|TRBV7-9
TGTGCCAGCAGCGTAGAGACAGGGGCCTATAATTCACCCCTCCACTTT
CASSVETGAYNSPLHF
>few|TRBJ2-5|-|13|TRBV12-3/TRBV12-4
TGTGCCAGCAGTTTATCTAGCGTGGCGACCCAGTACTTC
CASSLSSVATQYF
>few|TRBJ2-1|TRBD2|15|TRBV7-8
TGTGCCAGCAGCTTAGGACTAGCGGGAGGATACGAGCAGTTCTTC
CASSLGLAGGYEQFF
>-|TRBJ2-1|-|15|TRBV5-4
TGTGCCAGCAGCTTGACGGCAGAACCCTACAATGAGCAGTTCTTC
CASSLTAEPYNEQFF
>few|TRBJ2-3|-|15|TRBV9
TGTGCCAGCCCTTTTGGGGGGAAATTCACAGATACGCAGTATTTT
CASPFGGKFTDTQYF
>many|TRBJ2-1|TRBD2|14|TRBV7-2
TGTGCCAGCAGTGTTAGCGGGTATTACAATGAGCAGTTCTTC
CASSVSGYYNEQFF
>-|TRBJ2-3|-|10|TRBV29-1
TGCAGCTCGATCTATGGTACGCAGTATTTT
CSSIYGTQYF
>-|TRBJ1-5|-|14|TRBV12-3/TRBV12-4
TGTGCCAGCAGTCCAGAAAGGAGCAATAAGCCCCAGCATTTT
CASSPERSNKPQHF